This T cell receptor (beta chain) was found in a study of cytomegalovirus exposure and HLA in healthy donors. Overall study findings and caveats: Clonal expansion was found to be greater in HLA-associated TCR beta chains than in equally common others in a later analysis. High sensitivity and specificity were reportedly achieved when the classifier diagnosed cytomegalovirus status. A later analysis reported that several of the most significant clusters appeared to be linked to common viral pathogens, among them Epstein-Barr virus. Investigators reported approximately 170 TCR beta chains as tied to cytomegalovirus.

60 Vbeta and 13 Jbeta primers were used in PCR. Using immunoSEQ multiplex PCR, the repertoire was profiled, and TCRdb retains in-frame clones only, with some absent. The sample holds about 140,000 clones; around 80% are singletons and the top ten take roughly 1.4%. As regards this clone: Its antigen is as yet unknown.

Sequencing used PBMCs. This receptor was obtained from a man aged 25 to 45 in good health and CMV-seropositive.

The CDR3 region is CASSPEPGGYNEQFF. The CDR3 DNA reads TGTGCCAGCAGCCCAGAACCCGGGGGGTACAATGAGCAGTTCTTC. The chain uses TRBV5-4 and TRBJ2-1; 7 bases match TRBD2. Unmatched junction bases numbered 8, after V lost 4 bases and J lost 4 bases. CDR1 SGHNT and CDR2 YYREEE come from the germline V gene (reference sequence). CDR3 length: 15 amino acids.